Below are 21 T cell receptor beta chains sequenced from a single sample in a study of blood T cells in healthy people across ages. Sample-barcoded 5' priming and a J-beta primer mix drove a second PCR of about 6 to 12 cycles. MiXCR was run by TCRdb on the 5' RACE reads, yielding one entry per CDR3 protein. Here the sample spans more than 650,000 distinct CDR3 sequences, 22% being singletons. Sequenced material: blood. Receptors were obtained from a man between 65 and 80 years old in good health.

The V call is TRBV21-1, the J call TRBJ1-4; no DNA check was done on the table's D call, TRBD1. TRBV21-1 is deemed a pseudogene. CDR3 length: 17 amino acids. CDR3: CASSTRQGRYPYEKLFF. DNA for the CDR3: TGTGCCAGCAGCACCAGACAGGGGCGGTACCCTTATGAAAAACTGTTTTTT.

This clonotype showed up just a few times. The chain recombines TRBV25-1 with TRBJ2-1, with D perhaps assigned TRBD1 or TRBD2 (6 bases each). With 0 bases removed from V and 0 bases from J, the gap between germline ends came to 12 bases. The CDR3 contains 17 residues. Germline V gene data show CDR1 as MGHDK and CDR2 as SYGVNS. CDR3 protein: CASSEYGGSPSYNEQFF. The CDR3 DNA follows: TGTGCCAGCAGTGAATACGGGGGCTCACCCTCCTACAATGAGCAGTTCTTC.

This clonotype was detected once. The V and J genes are TRBV5-1 and TRBJ2-2; D is possibly TRBD2 (5 bases). The V gene's germline CDR1 is SGHRS and CDR2 YFSETQ. The CDR3 consists of 14 residues. The V gene lost 0 bases and the J gene lost 7 bases, with 10 bases spanning the gap. The CDR3 DNA reads as TGCGCCAGCAGCTTGGTCCGGGGAATCGGGGAGCTGTTTTTT. Translation: CASSLVRGIGELFF.

This clonotype was observed a handful of times. The genes are TRBV12-3 or TRBV12-4 and TRBJ2-7; D could derive from TRBD1 or TRBD2 (5 bases each). Trimming took off 5 bases at V and 2 bases at J, with 16 bases between the two ends. The CDR3 covers 15 residues. CDR3 sequence: CASSKRGLPTYEQYF. The CDR3 DNA reads TGTGCCAGCAGTAAGAGGGGCCTCCCCACCTACGAGCAGTACTTC.

A word on this clonotype: Germline and junction disagree at one end, which may indicate a read error. The V and J genes are TRBV5-1 and TRBJ2-5; perhaps TRBD2 as D (5 bases). The germline V gene encodes CDR1 SGHRS and CDR2 YFSETQ. The CDR3 length is 14 residues. The CDR3 loop reads CVSSLERHQETQYF. The CDR3 coding sequence is TGCGTCAGCAGCTTGGAGCGGCACCAAGAGACCCAGTACTTC.

The chain carries TRBV7-3 and TRBJ1-6, with D uncertain. Germline V gene lookup returns CDR1 SGHTA and CDR2 FQGTGA. The length of the CDR3 is 14 residues. The V end was cut by 2 bases, the J end by 9 bases, with 11 bases between. The CDR3 region is CASSLQQGVSPLHF. The CDR3 DNA reads as TGTGCCAGCAGCTTACAACAAGGAGTTTCACCCCTCCACTTT.

This chain uses TRBV20-1 with TRBJ1-1; maybe TRBD1 (6 bases). Germline CDR1 DFQATT, CDR2 SNEGSKA (reference sequence). This CDR3 is built from 11 residues. V shed 4 bases and J shed 5 bases, with 8 bases lying between them. CDR3 nucleotides: TGCAGTGCTAAAGGGACAACTGAAGCTTTCTTT. Amino acids: CSAKGTTEAFF.

The rearrangement uses TRBV5-3 and TRBJ2-1, with D possibly matching TRBD2 (8 bases). TRBV5-3 is flagged as an ORF with uncertain function. V shed 3 bases and J shed 8 bases, with 12 bases lying between them. This CDR3 has 13 residues. This CDR3 reads CARSSGGGHEQFF. CDR3 bases: TGTGCCAGAAGCTCGGGAGGGGGCCATGAGCAGTTCTTC.

The rearrangement links TRBV11-1 to TRBJ2-5; 9 bases fit TRBD2. The J call may not be correct, given that the DNA end is closer to TRBJ2-1. Germline lookup yields CDR1 SGHAT and CDR2 FQDESV (reference sequence). The CDR3 contains 14 residues. The CDR3 coding sequence is TGTGCCAGCAGCTTAGAGGTAGCGGGAGTCCCCCAGTTCTTC. Translating it yields CASSLEVAGVPQFF.

This clonotype was counted a few times. The V call is TRBV3-1, the J call TRBJ2-5; D not certain. Germline V gene data show CDR1 as LGHDT and CDR2 as YNNKEL (reference sequence). The CDR3 has 14 residues. The V and J ends lost 2 bases and 0 bases respectively, with 7 bases between them. The CDR3, as DNA: TGTGCCAGCAGCCAATCAGCGTACCAAGAGACCCAGTACTTC. Residues: CASSQSAYQETQYF.

This chain connects TRBV7-9 to TRBJ2-3, with D possibly called TRBD1 or TRBD2 (5 bases each). This CDR3 has 13 residues. The V and J ends lost 5 bases and 5 bases respectively, with 11 bases between them. From germline, CDR1 is SEHNR and CDR2 FQNEAQ (reference sequence). The DNA of the CDR3 is TGTGCCAGCAGCCCGGGGCGGGTAGATACGCAGTATTTT. The encoded protein is CASSPGRVDTQYF.

This clonotype was counted only a few times. The junction does not match germline at one end; this may be a read error. The chain links TRBV7-2 to TRBJ2-2; TRBD1 matches 7 bases. Germline V gene lookup returns CDR1 SGHTA and CDR2 FQGNSA. CDR3 length: 17 amino acids. CDR3 loop: CASSLRRQGKNTRELFF. Written as DNA, the CDR3 is TGTGCCAGCAGCTTAAGGAGACAGGGAAAAAACACCAGGGAGCTGTTTTTT.

As for this clonotype: A much larger clone differs by one base, so this may be a read error. This chain uses TRBV7-9 with TRBJ1-1; no clear D gene. Germline V lookup: CDR1 SEHNR, CDR2 FQNEAQ (reference sequence). This CDR3 region has 14 residues. Trimming stripped 2 bases from V and 1 base from J, with 8 bases between. The DNA for the CDR3 is TGTGCCAGCAGCTTATTCGTGGGGAACACTGAAGCTTTCTTT. Its translation: CASSLFVGNTEAFF.

This clonotype appeared a few times. The chain is built from TRBV21-1 and TRBJ1-2. TRBV21-1 is deemed a pseudogene. This CDR3 is built from 14 residues. The CDR3 DNA reads as TGTGCCAGCAGCAAAGCTTGGAGGGAGTGGGGCTACACCTTC. Translating it yields CASSKAWREWGYTF.

This clonotype was observed a few times. The chain employs TRBV5-5 and TRBJ1-2; D is undetermined. Germline CDR1 is SGHKS and CDR2 is YYEKEE (reference sequence). The CDR3 spans 13 residues. V gave up 7 bases and J gave up 6 bases, with 16 bases separating them. CDR3 bases: TGTGCCAGCGGACGAGTCAACAGCAATGGCTACACCTTC. Its translation: CASGRVNSNGYTF.

This clonotype was recorded many times. The V and J genes are TRBV29-1 and TRBJ1-1, with D possibly matching TRBD1 (5 bases). The CDR3 runs to 13 residues. V lost 6 bases and J 3 bases, leaving 14 bases between the germline ends. Germline V lookup: CDR1 SQVTM, CDR2 ANQGSEA. CDR3 sequence (DNA): TGCAGCGTAGCTAGAGCGGGGGACACTGAAGCTTTCTTT. This gives the protein CSVARAGDTEAFF.

This sequence joins TRBV6-1 and TRBJ2-5; 13 nucleotides align to TRBD2. Germline-derived CDR1 and CDR2 are MNHNS and SASEGT. The V and J ends lost 4 bases and 2 bases, in that order; junction bases with no gene match: 4. The length of the CDR3 is 16 residues. CDR3 region: CASSGGLAGDQETQYF. The CDR3 nucleotides are TGTGCCAGCAGTGGTGGACTAGCGGGGGATCAAGAGACCCAGTACTTC.

The chain links TRBV2 to TRBJ2-3; possible D gene TRBD1, 5 bases. This CDR3 region has 14 residues. CDR1 and CDR2 (germline): SNHLY, FYNNEI. Trimming shortened V by 2 bases and J by 2 bases, and 8 bases separated the two germline ends. The CDR3 protein is CASSEQGSTDTQYF. The DNA for the CDR3 is TGTGCCAGCAGTGAACAGGGATCCACAGATACGCAGTATTTT. The full variable domain, its missing parts supplied by reference TRBV2 and TRBJ2-3, is EPEVTQTPSHQVTQMGQEVILRCVPISNHLYFYWYRQILGQKVEFLVSFYNNEISEKSEIFDDQFSVERPDGSNFTLKIRSTKLEDSAMYFCASSEQGSTDTQYFGPGTRLTVL.

V is TRBV3-1 and J is TRBJ2-2; D is possibly TRBD2 (5 bases). The CDR3 has 13 amino acids. V lost 0 bases and J 8 bases, leaving 7 bases between the germline ends. CDR1 and CDR2 from the germline V gene are LGHDT and YNNKEL (reference sequence). This CDR3 is CASSQESGGELFF. CDR3 DNA sequence: TGTGCCAGCAGCCAAGAGTCGGGGGGGGAGCTGTTTTTT.

This clonotype was seen more than once but under ten times. The chain is built from TRBV20-1 and TRBJ2-2; maybe TRBD2 (6 bases). Germline assignment: CDR1 DFQATT and CDR2 SNEGSKA (reference sequence). The CDR3 loop spans 16 amino acids. V was clipped by 4 bases and J by 6 bases, with 21 bases between them. The CDR3 region is CSAKARLGGIPGELFF. The CDR3 coding sequence is TGCAGTGCTAAAGCCAGACTAGGAGGGATACCCGGGGAGCTGTTTTTT.

The table lists this clonotype with a few counts. This chain connects TRBV5-1 to TRBJ2-3; D is undetermined. Germline V lookup: CDR1 SGHRS, CDR2 YFSETQ. There are 15 residues in the CDR3. V lost 0 bases and J 0 bases, leaving 8 bases between the germline ends. CDR3 loop: CASSLVLTSTDTQYF. CDR3 coding DNA: TGCGCCAGCAGCTTGGTCCTAACCAGCACAGATACGCAGTATTTT.